This T cell receptor (beta chain) was found in a study of T cell repertoires in cytomegalovirus infection (dated by TCRdb to the late 2010s). In the study overall: Donor HLA type was relevant to the analysis, because carriage of CMV infection together with the matching HLA type was indicated by public TCR beta signatures. What the work shows at the level of the full study, not this receptor alone: The ex vivo response was dominated by HLA-C-restricted CMV-specific TCR beta clonotypes, and the single most frequent clonotype in two of eight donors was supplied by these HLA-C-restricted clonotypes. Cumulative frequency of public TCR beta family members discriminated carriers of CMV infection plus the relevant HLA type in this cohort and an independent roughly 350-donor cohort.

TCRdb records Illumina HiSeq 1500 as the sequencer. Clones were called with MiXCR by TCRdb after fastp trimmed the public reads at Q25, and only in-frame beta chains were retained. Identical CDR3 protein sequences are pooled into one entry, listed with their most common genes and DNA. The sample table contains about 180,000 distinct CDR3 sequences; only one count was recorded for approximately 15% of them. The ten largest clones capture roughly a quarter of the sample. V was cut back by 5 bases and J by 6 bases, leaving a gap of 13 bases between them. Reading from cysteine to phenylalanine, the CDR3 counts 13 amino acids. Only the CDR3 DNA stays, 39 bases, in frame from base 1. CDR1 is given as SGHTA and CDR2 as FQGNSA, both from the germline V gene. This clonotype has a count of ten or more. Its antigen specificity is not known. No clone much larger than this one lies a single base away; base qualities are absent.

Source material: PBMCs. This receptor was obtained from a human donor in good health (CMV status not recorded). Some clones in this sample may be carry-over from other donors' samples. The rearranged chain carries TRBV7-2 and TRBJ1-2; possibly the D gene is TRBD1, per 6 matching bases. This receptor carries the CDR3 CASSPYKGDGYTF. The nucleotides are TGTGCCAGCAGCCCTTATAAGGGGGATGGCTACACCTTC. Outside the CDR3, residues come from the reference TRBV7-2 and TRBJ1-2 proteins, so the full variable domain is: GAGVSQSPSNKVTEKGKDVELRCDPISGHTALYWYRQSLGQGLEFLIYFQGNSAPDKSGLPSDRFSAERTGGSVSTLTIQRTQQEDSAVYLCASSPYKGDGYTFGSGTRLTVV.